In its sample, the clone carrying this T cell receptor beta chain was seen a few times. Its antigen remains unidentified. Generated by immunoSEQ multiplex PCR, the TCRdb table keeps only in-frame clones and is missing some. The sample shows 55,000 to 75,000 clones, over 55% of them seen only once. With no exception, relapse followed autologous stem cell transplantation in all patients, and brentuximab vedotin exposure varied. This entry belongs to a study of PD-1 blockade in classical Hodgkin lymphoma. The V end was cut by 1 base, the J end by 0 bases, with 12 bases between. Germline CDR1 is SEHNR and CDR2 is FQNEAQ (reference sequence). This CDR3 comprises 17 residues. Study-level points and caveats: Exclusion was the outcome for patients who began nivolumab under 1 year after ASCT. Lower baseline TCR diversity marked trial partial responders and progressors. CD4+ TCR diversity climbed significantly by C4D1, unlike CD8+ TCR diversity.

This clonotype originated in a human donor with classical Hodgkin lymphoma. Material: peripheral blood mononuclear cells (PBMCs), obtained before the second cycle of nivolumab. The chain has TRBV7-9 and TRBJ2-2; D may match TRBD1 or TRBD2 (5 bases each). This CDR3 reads CASSLGVRGANTGELFF. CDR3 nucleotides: TGTGCCAGCAGCTTAGGCGTACGGGGCGCGAACACCGGGGAGCTGTTTTTT.